This is a list of T cell receptor beta chains from one sample in a study of OX40 agonist ivuxolimab in advanced cancers. The table came from immunoSEQ multiplex PCR; TCRdb's copy has only in-frame clones and leaves some out. The top ten hold about 4.3% of the sample, which has 40,000 to 45,000 clones, more than 80% seen once. This material consisted of CD4+ or CD8+ T cells sorted from blood, taken in a trial of the OX40 agonist ivuxolimab. These receptors all come from an adult with an advanced solid tumor such as melanoma, head and neck, liver or kidney cancer. The CDR3 runs from the conserved cysteine through the conserved F or W. A D gene is named only where the DNA matches it firmly. Clone sizes are given selectively: once, few, many, or a class where the clone is expanded.

V: TRBV5-4; J: TRBJ2-5; D: TRBD2; size: .; CDR3: CASSLEGSGLQETQYF; DNA: TGTGCCAGCAGCTTGGAGGGTAGCGGGCTGCAAGAGACCCAGTACTTC
V: TRBV19; J: TRBJ2-3; D: .; size: .; CDR3: CASSSTSSTDTQYF; DNA: TGTGCCAGTAGTTCTACATCTAGCACAGATACGCAGTATTTT
V: TRBV19; J: TRBJ2-7; D: TRBD1; size: .; CDR3: CASSVDRDSYEQYF; DNA: TGTGCCAGTAGTGTGGACAGGGACTCCTACGAGCAGTACTTC
V: TRBV5-1; J: TRBJ2-3; D: .; size: .; CDR3: CASSLGGAPGDTQYF; DNA: TGCGCCAGCAGCTTGGGCGGGGCCCCGGGAGATACGCAGTATTTT
V: TRBV7-9; J: TRBJ2-3; D: .; size: .; CDR3: CASSLSGYTDTQYF; DNA: TGTGCCAGCAGCCTTAGTGGATACACAGATACGCAGTATTTT
V: TRBV7-2; J: TRBJ2-1; D: .; size: .; CDR3: CASSLVFHLNNEQFF; DNA: TGTGCCAGCAGCTTAGTGTTCCACCTGAACAATGAGCAGTTCTTC
V: TRBV10-3; J: TRBJ2-2; D: TRBD1; size: .; CDR3: CAISNGQAGTGELFF; DNA: TGTGCCATCAGTAACGGACAGGCTGGCACCGGGGAGCTGTTTTTT
V: TRBV9; J: TRBJ1-3; D: .; size: .; CDR3: CASSPRTAVWDTIYF; DNA: TGTGCCAGCAGCCCCAGGACAGCCGTTTGGGACACCATATATTTT
V: TRBV6-1; J: TRBJ1-1; D: .; size: .; CDR3: CASSEITRSTEAFF; DNA: TGTGCCAGCAGTGAGATTACAAGGAGCACTGAAGCTTTCTTT
V: TRBV6-1; J: TRBJ2-7; D: TRBD1; size: .; CDR3: CASSEGGQGYEQYF; DNA: TGTGCCAGCAGTGAAGGCGGACAGGGGTACGAGCAGTACTTC
V: TRBV7-2; J: TRBJ2-5; D: TRBD2; size: .; CDR3: CASSLERGAGDWQETQYF; DNA: TGTGCCAGCAGCTTAGAGAGGGGAGCGGGGGACTGGCAAGAGACCCAGTACTTC
V: TRBV7-2; J: TRBJ2-1; D: .; size: .; CDR3: CASSLRAGDYNEQFF; DNA: TGTGCCAGCAGCTTACGGGCAGGTGATTACAATGAGCAGTTCTTC
V: TRBV20-1; J: TRBJ1-1; D: .; size: .; CDR3: CSAESNTEAFF; DNA: TGCAGTGCAGAGTCCAATACTGAAGCTTTCTTT
V: TRBV16; J: TRBJ2-2; D: .; size: .; CDR3: CASSQSGELFF; DNA: TGTGCCAGCAGCCAATCCGGGGAGCTGTTTTTT
V: TRBV19; J: TRBJ2-1; D: TRBD1; size: .; CDR3: CASSKDRATYNEQFF; DNA: TGTGCCAGTAGTAAGGACAGGGCGACCTACAATGAGCAGTTCTTC
V: TRBV18; J: TRBJ1-5; D: .; size: few; CDR3: CASSRQPGNQPQHF; DNA: TGTGCCAGCTCAAGACAGCCCGGTAATCAGCCCCAGCATTTT
V: TRBV7-2; J: TRBJ1-2; D: TRBD1; size: .; CDR3: CASSGQGIGYTF; DNA: TGTGCCAGCAGCGGACAGGGGATTGGCTACACCTTC
V: TRBV10-3; J: TRBJ2-1; D: .; size: .; CDR3: CAIRADYFDEQFF; DNA: TGTGCCATCAGGGCGGACTATTTCGATGAGCAGTTCTTC
V: TRBV12-5; J: TRBJ1-1; D: TRBD1; size: .; CDR3: CASGLVGQGGTEAFF; DNA: TGTGCTAGTGGTTTGGTAGGTCAGGGGGGCACTGAAGCTTTCTTT
V: TRBV5-4; J: TRBJ2-1; D: .; size: .; CDR3: CASSLGQLVGNNEQFF; DNA: TGTGCCAGCAGCTTGGGACAGCTCGTCGGGAACAATGAGCAGTTCTTC
V: TRBV28; J: TRBJ2-1; D: TRBD2; size: few; CDR3: CASRDGLAGKQFF; DNA: TGTGCCAGCAGAGACGGACTAGCGGGAAAGCAGTTCTTC
V: TRBV9; J: TRBJ1-2; D: TRBD1; size: .; CDR3: CASSLSPTGDQNYGYTF; DNA: TGTGCCAGCAGCCTTTCCCCGACAGGGGATCAAAACTATGGCTACACCTTC
V: TRBV9; J: TRBJ2-5; D: .; size: .; CDR3: CASSVGAGVVGETQYF; DNA: TGTGCCAGCAGCGTTGGGGCAGGCGTGGTAGGGGAGACCCAGTACTTC
V: TRBV6-1; J: TRBJ1-4; D: .; size: .; CDR3: CASSMTGINEKLFF; DNA: TGTGCCAGCAGTATGACAGGAATTAATGAAAAACTGTTTTTT
V: TRBV27; J: TRBJ2-2; D: .; size: .; CDR3: CASSRTRGGELFF; DNA: TGTGCCAGCAGTCGGACACGAGGCGGGGAGCTGTTTTTT
V: TRBV7-9; J: TRBJ1-3; D: .; size: .; CDR3: CASSLFGSGTGNTIYF; DNA: TGTGCCAGCAGCTTATTCGGATCAGGGACAGGAAACACCATATATTTT
V: TRBV2; J: TRBJ1-2; D: .; size: .; CDR3: CASSEFRTDGGYTF; DNA: TGTGCCAGCAGTGAATTTAGGACCGACGGGGGCTACACCTTC
V: TRBV5-4; J: TRBJ1-6; D: TRBD1; size: .; CDR3: CASSSRQGNSPLHF; DNA: TGTGCCAGCAGCTCGAGACAGGGGAATTCACCCCTCCACTTT
V: TRBV7-8; J: TRBJ1-2; D: .; size: .; CDR3: CASSPMGGSLANYGYTF; DNA: TGTGCCAGCAGCCCCATGGGGGGCTCGTTAGCTAACTATGGCTACACCTTC
V: TRBV7-2; J: TRBJ2-3; D: .; size: .; CDR3: CASSLRGAGTDTQYF; DNA: TGTGCCAGCAGCTTAAGGGGGGCCGGGACAGATACGCAGTATTTT
V: TRBV30; J: TRBJ2-5; D: .; size: .; CDR3: CAWSELGGAQETQYF; DNA: TGTGCCTGGAGTGAACTAGGGGGAGCTCAAGAGACCCAGTACTTC
V: TRBV6-1; J: TRBJ1-6; D: .; size: .; CDR3: CASSEQTGETPLHF; DNA: TGTGCCAGCAGTGAACAGACAGGAGAGACACCCCTCCACTTT
V: TRBV6-6; J: TRBJ1-1; D: .; size: .; CDR3: CASRSGLGAFF; DNA: TGTGCCAGCAGGTCGGGTCTTGGAGCTTTCTTT
V: TRBV29-1; J: TRBJ2-1; D: .; size: .; CDR3: CSVADNEQFF; DNA: TGCAGCGTTGCAGACAATGAGCAGTTCTTC
V: TRBV29-1; J: TRBJ2-1; D: .; size: .; CDR3: CSAKQASPYNEQFF; DNA: TGCAGCGCTAAACAGGCCTCCCCCTACAATGAGCAGTTCTTC